The 25 T cell receptor beta chains given below trace back to one sample, sequenced in a study of blood T cells in healthy people across ages (dated by TCRdb to between 2014 and 2017). To prepare the library, 5' RACE was applied. Sequencing used an Illumina HiSeq 2500. A second PCR of about 7 to 12 cycles was run with a J-beta primer mix and a sample-barcoded 5' primer. Using fastp trimming at Q25 and MiXCR clonotype assembly, TCRdb reanalyzed the public sequencing data and kept in-frame beta chains. CDR3 protein duplicates are merged, each entry listing the most common genes and DNA. Counted in this sample were just over 1 million distinct CDR3 sequences; under 55% of them appeared once. The ten largest clones capture about 20% of the sample. Sequenced material: blood. The source is a woman between 55 and 75 years old in good health.

The genes are TRBV20-1 and TRBJ1-5, with D perhaps matching TRBD1 (6 bases). There are 17 residues in the CDR3. CDR1 DFQATT and CDR2 SNEGSKA come from the germline V gene (reference sequence). V was pared by 1 base and J by 1 base, with 17 bases between. The CDR3 is CSARVPSNRESNQPQHF. Written as DNA, the CDR3 is TGCAGTGCTAGAGTGCCCTCAAACAGGGAGAGCAATCAGCCCCAGCATTTT.

This clonotype occurred a few times. CDR3 amino acids: CASSRQGARTEAFF. The CDR3 DNA reads TGTGCCAGCAGTCGACAGGGGGCAAGGACTGAAGCTTTCTTT. The chain is built from TRBV12-3 or TRBV12-4 and TRBJ1-1, with 10 bases that match TRBD1. Trimming at V came to 5 bases and at J to 5 bases, leaving 5 bases not matched to a gene. CDR3 size: 14 residues.

There are a few counts of this clonotype. CDR3 residues: CASSKEGQRIYYEQYF. The CDR3 bases are TGTGCCAGCAGCAAAGAGGGTCAGAGAATTTACTACGAGCAGTACTTC. The gene calls are TRBV21-1 and TRBJ2-7. TRBV21-1 is designated a pseudogene. The CDR3 is 16 residues long.

The table lists this clonotype with a count of one. The J gene is TRBJ2-1, the V gene TRBV5-1, with D tentatively TRBD2 (5 bases). This CDR3 region has 12 residues. Germline lookup yields CDR1 SGHRS and CDR2 YFSETQ. Trimming pared 4 bases from V and 9 bases from J, leaving 11 bases between. The CDR3 bases are TGCGCCAGCAGCCTAGCCGAGGGTGAGCAGTTCTTC. This gives the protein CASSLAEGEQFF.

This sequence joins TRBV29-1 and TRBJ1-1; D remains ambiguous. The CDR3 loop spans 13 amino acids. The V end lost 4 bases, the J end lost 1 base, and 10 bases lay between the germline ends. CDR1 is SQVTM and CDR2 is ANQGSEA in the germline V gene. CDR3: CSVGYTQNTEAFF. DNA of the CDR3: TGCAGCGTTGGGTACACCCAGAACACTGAAGCTTTCTTT.

V and J are TRBV25-1 and TRBJ1-1; D unclear. The germline V gene has CDR1 MGHDK and CDR2 SYGVNS. Trimming removed 1 base at V and 4 bases at J, with 13 bases between. This CDR3 spans 15 amino acids. CDR3 loop: CASSEFSGWVTEAFF. The CDR3 DNA reads TGTGCCAGCAGTGAATTTAGTGGGTGGGTCACTGAAGCTTTCTTT.

Ten or more counts support this clonotype. This rearrangement joins TRBV7-6 to TRBJ2-7; 8 positions match TRBD1. This CDR3 spans 14 amino acids. The junction had 2 bases not matched to a gene; V was cut back by 1 base and J by 3 bases. Germline V lookup: CDR1 SGHVS, CDR2 FNYEAQ. CDR3 in amino acids: CASSLDDRGYEQYF. The CDR3 bases are TGTGCCAGCAGCTTAGATGACAGGGGCTACGAGCAGTACTTC.

The count of this clonotype is one. A read error may produce the germline difference seen at one junction end. The chain carries TRBV18 and TRBJ2-6, with D hard to call. This CDR3 contains 13 residues. Germline-derived CDR1 and CDR2 are KGHSH and LQKENI. The CDR3 DNA reads TGTGCCGGCTCACCTGCGCGGGCCAACGTCCTGACTTTC. Translation: CAGSPARANVLTF.

The rearrangement joins TRBV20-1 to TRBJ2-1; TRBD2 might be the D (6 bases). Per germline, CDR1 DFQATT and CDR2 SNEGSKA (reference sequence). Trimming shortened V by 3 bases and J by 5 bases, and 14 bases separated the two germline ends. CDR3 size: 14 residues. CDR3 coding DNA: TGCAGTGCTAGTTTGGCGGGACCCGACAATGAGCAGTTCTTC. As protein: CSASLAGPDNEQFF.

V gene TRBV21-1 combines with J gene TRBJ2-5. TRBV21-1 has pseudogene status. The CDR3 consists of 16 residues. CDR3 DNA: TGTGCCAGCAGCAAAGCGCTACGGTTTCCTGGTATCAAGCAGTACTTC. Its protein is CASSKALRFPGIKQYF.

The gene calls are TRBV5-1 and TRBJ2-5; weak D call: TRBD2 (6 bases). This CDR3 has 15 residues. V lost 0 bases and J lost 2, with 11 bases in between. Germline-derived CDR1 and CDR2 are SGHRS and YFSETQ. CDR3 residues: CASSLGRDLQETQYF. For the CDR3, the DNA is TGCGCCAGCAGCTTGGGCCGGGACTTACAAGAGACCCAGTACTTC.

This clonotype came up a few times. This chain links TRBV6-2 or TRBV6-3 with TRBJ2-3; D ambiguous. Per the germline V gene, CDR1 is MNHEY and CDR2 is SVGEGT. The CDR3 has 14 residues. Trimming took off 5 bases at V and 3 bases at J, with 12 bases between the two ends. The CDR3 protein is CASSERVRTDTQYF. The CDR3 DNA is TGTGCCAGCAGTGAACGAGTAAGGACAGATACGCAGTATTTT.

This chain's CDR3 is CASKQGASYGYTF. Here the CDR3 DNA reads TGTGCCAGCAAGCAGGGGGCTAGCTATGGCTACACCTTC. The chain has TRBV3-1 and TRBJ1-2; 8 bases fit TRBD1. There are 13 residues in the CDR3. Trimming took 7 bases from V and 4 from J; bases not matched to a gene: 5. The germline CDR1 and CDR2 sequences are LGHDT and YNNKEL (reference sequence).

This chain uses TRBV5-1 with TRBJ1-1; D unclear. The CDR3 spans 18 residues. The germline CDR1 and CDR2 sequences are SGHRS and YFSETQ. With 4 bases removed from V and 1 base from J, the gap between germline ends came to 23 bases. CDR3 loop: CASSPTRGGDNKNTEAFF. The CDR3 DNA reads TGCGCCAGCAGCCCCACCCGGGGTGGGGATAATAAGAACACTGAAGCTTTCTTT.

The rearrangement links TRBV6-2 or TRBV6-3 to TRBJ2-1; 9 bases map to TRBD2. Germline V CDR1 and CDR2: MNHEY, SVGEGT. This CDR3 comprises 11 residues. J was trimmed by 15 bases and V by 7 bases; bases with no gene match: 7. CDR3 amino acids: CASTNGGRAFF. CDR3 bases: TGTGCCAGCACTAATGGCGGGAGGGCGTTCTTC.

V usage is TRBV9 and J usage is TRBJ1-2; TRBD1 agrees at 7 bases. Germline V gene sequence: CDR1 SGDLS, CDR2 YYNGEE. J lost 4 bases, V lost 2 bases, and 8 bases had no gene match. This CDR3 contains 15 residues. CDR3 sequence: CASSVLTGPIYGYTF. For the CDR3, the DNA is TGTGCCAGCAGCGTCTTGACAGGGCCCATCTATGGCTACACCTTC.

This clonotype was seen more than once but under ten times. V gene TRBV27 combines with J gene TRBJ2-7; 9 nucleotides agree with TRBD1. Germline CDR1 reads MNHEY; CDR2 reads SMNVEV (reference sequence). This CDR3 is 15 amino acids long. Trimming at V came to 4 bases and at J to 6 bases, leaving 10 bases not matched to a gene. The CDR3: CASSSWGQGASEQYF. The CDR3 DNA reads TGTGCCAGCAGTTCCTGGGGACAGGGAGCCTCCGAGCAGTACTTC.

This chain uses TRBV21-1 with TRBJ1-4; the listed D gene, TRBD1, was not tested against the DNA. TRBV21-1 is marked as a pseudogene. The length of the CDR3 is 23 residues. CDR3 loop: CASSKEPKQGGNRIRPTNEKLFF. DNA for the CDR3: TGTGCCAGCAGCAAAGAACCGAAACAGGGTGGCAATAGGATCCGGCCAACTAATGAAAAACTGTTTTTT.

As to this clonotype: With a much larger clone just one base away, this may be a read error. The chain recombines TRBV15 with TRBJ2-3; TRBD2 agrees at 7 bases. This CDR3 spans 16 amino acids. The germline gives CDR1 LNHNV, CDR2 YYDKDF (reference sequence). CDR3 DNA sequence: TGTGCCGCCAGCAGAACCCGAGCGGGACCATCCGATACGCAGTATTTT. The encoded protein is CAASRTRAGPSDTQYF.

This clonotype showed up just a few times. This sequence joins TRBV2 and TRBJ2-7; D ambiguous. Trimming stripped 6 bases from V and 3 bases from J, with 15 bases between. Germline CDR1 and CDR2: SNHLY and FYNNEI. There are 14 residues in the CDR3. As DNA, the CDR3 is TGTGCCAGCAGAATTTCAGGACCCTTCTACGAGCAGTACTTC. Its protein is CASRISGPFYEQYF. Complete variable domain (other parts from reference TRBV2 and TRBJ2-7): EPEVTQTPSHQVTQMGQEVILRCVPISNHLYFYWYRQILGQKVEFLVSFYNNEISEKSEIFDDQFSVERPDGSNFTLKIRSTKLEDSAMYFCASRISGPFYEQYFGPGTRLTVT.

In this sample, this clonotype turned up once. The rearrangement links TRBV10-3 to TRBJ1-5; a weak D match, TRBD1 (5 bases). CDR1 is ENHRY and CDR2 is SYGVKD in the germline V gene. Trimming took off 3 bases at V and 9 bases at J, with 12 bases between the two ends. This CDR3 has 13 residues. CDR3 residues: CAISDGAERPQHF. DNA for the CDR3: TGTGCCATCAGTGATGGGGCTGAGCGGCCCCAGCATTTT.

This clonotype was seen only once. The chain is built from TRBV27 and TRBJ2-3; 8 nucleotides match TRBD2. This CDR3 contains 15 residues. Unmatched junction bases numbered 15, after V lost 6 bases and J lost 10 bases. Germline V gene data show CDR1 as MNHEY and CDR2 as SMNVEV (reference sequence). The CDR3 DNA is TGTGCCAGCAGCCCCGCTCGCGGGAGGACCCCAGCGCAGTATTTT. It specifies CASSPARGRTPAQYF.

The chain couples TRBV4-2 to TRBJ2-1; 7 bases align to TRBD2. The CDR3 has 15 residues. CDR1 LGHNA and CDR2 YNFKEQ come from the germline V gene. Trimming cost V 1 base and J 12 bases; bases outside gene matches: 12. The CDR3 loop reads CASSQALAATDTQFF. The CDR3 nucleotides read TGTGCCAGCAGCCAAGCTCTAGCGGCCACAGATACGCAGTTCTTC.

This clonotype was recorded many times. This sequence joins TRBV5-1 and TRBJ2-5; TRBD2 is a possible D gene (7 bases). The CDR3 has 15 residues. The germline V and J ends were trimmed by 4 bases and 5 bases, with 18 bases remaining between them. Looked up from germline, CDR1 is SGHRS and CDR2 is YFSETQ. DNA for the CDR3: TGCGCCAGCAGCCAAGGAGGGGGGGCCCAGGAGACCCAGTACTTC. Translating it yields CASSQGGGAQETQYF.

This clonotype has only a few counts. The chain uses TRBV7-3 and TRBJ2-5; 10 nucleotides match TRBD2. The V segment lost 2 bases and the J segment 7 bases; nucleotides outside the gene matches: 10. The germline V gene encodes CDR1 SGHTA and CDR2 FQGTGA. This CDR3 has 16 amino acids. CDR3 residues: CASSLEAGLARATQYF. In DNA form, the CDR3 reads TGTGCCAGCAGCTTAGAAGCGGGACTAGCGCGGGCGACCCAGTACTTC.